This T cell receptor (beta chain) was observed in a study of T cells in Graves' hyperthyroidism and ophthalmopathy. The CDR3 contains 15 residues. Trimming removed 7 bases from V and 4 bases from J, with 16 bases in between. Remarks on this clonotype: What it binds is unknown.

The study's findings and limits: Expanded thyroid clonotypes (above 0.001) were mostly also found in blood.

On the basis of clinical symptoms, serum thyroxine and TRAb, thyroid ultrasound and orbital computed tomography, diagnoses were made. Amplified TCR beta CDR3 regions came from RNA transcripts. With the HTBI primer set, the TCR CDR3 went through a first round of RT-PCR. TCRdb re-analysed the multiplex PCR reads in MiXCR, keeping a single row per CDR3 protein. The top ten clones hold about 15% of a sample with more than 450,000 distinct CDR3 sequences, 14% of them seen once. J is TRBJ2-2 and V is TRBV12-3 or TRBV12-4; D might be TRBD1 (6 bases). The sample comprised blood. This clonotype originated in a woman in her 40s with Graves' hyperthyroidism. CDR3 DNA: TGTGCCAGCAATCAGGGGATTACGAGCACCGGGGAGCTGTTTTTT. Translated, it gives CASNQGITSTGELFF.